This TCR beta chain comes out of a study of T-cell reconstitution after alpha-beta-depleted transplantation in children. CDR3 size: 15 residues. With 4 bases clipped from V and 4 bases from J, the junction kept 10 bases outside the gene matches. CDR1 and CDR2 from the germline V gene are SGDLS and YYNGEE. Broader study findings: About two months after transplant, alpha-beta T cells reportedly came from several hundred expanded graft clones.

For this clonotype: Its antigen is undetermined.

Unique molecular identifiers featured in how the TCRbeta library was prepared. TCRdb passed the PCR reads through MiXCR, listing each CDR3 protein once. The sample contains roughly 280,000 distinct CDR3 sequences, approximately 10% of which appear only once. The chain employs TRBV9 and TRBJ1-1, with 7 bases that match TRBD1. This sample comprised peripheral blood, obtained 180 days after TCRalphabeta/CD19-depleted stem cell transplant. This TCR was recovered from a male patient under 10 years old who had a stem cell transplant for chronic granulomatous disease, so the T cells may come from the graft donor. This CDR3 reads CASSPDRVGATEAFF. DNA for the CDR3: TGTGCCAGCAGCCCAGACAGGGTTGGAGCCACTGAAGCTTTCTTT.